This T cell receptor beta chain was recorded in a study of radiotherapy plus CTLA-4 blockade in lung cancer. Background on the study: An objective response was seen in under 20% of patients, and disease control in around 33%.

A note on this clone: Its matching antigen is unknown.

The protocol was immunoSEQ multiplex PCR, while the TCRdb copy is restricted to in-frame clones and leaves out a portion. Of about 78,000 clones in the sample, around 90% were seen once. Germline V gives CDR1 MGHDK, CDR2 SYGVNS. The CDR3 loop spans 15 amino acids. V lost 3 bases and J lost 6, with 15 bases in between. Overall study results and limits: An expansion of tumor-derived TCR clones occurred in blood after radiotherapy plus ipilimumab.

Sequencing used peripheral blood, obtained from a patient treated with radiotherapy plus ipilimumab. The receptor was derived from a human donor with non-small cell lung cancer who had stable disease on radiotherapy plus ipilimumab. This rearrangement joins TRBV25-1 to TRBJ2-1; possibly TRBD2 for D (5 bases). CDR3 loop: CASSDSSRVPNEQFF. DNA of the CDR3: TGTGCCAGCAGTGATTCTAGCAGAGTCCCCAATGAGCAGTTCTTC.